These T cell receptor beta chains were read from a single sample in a study of patients and donors after allogeneic stem cell transplantation. MiXCR was run by TCRdb on the RT-PCR reads, yielding one entry per CDR3 protein. The data show 100,000 to 120,000 distinct CDR3 sequences, with 35% seen just once and more than 25% held by the top ten. The sequenced sample was blood, either unsorted or a sorted T cell fraction (not recorded which). The receptors here all came from a human donor who was either an allogeneic HSCT recipient or a stem cell or donor lymphocyte infusion donor (not recorded which). It is not recorded whose cells these are; they may come from a transplant donor. Both conserved end residues are part of each CDR3. The D gene is left open where the match is weak. Size values are once, few and many counts, or a class for expanded clones, and some rows have none.

clone_size d_call j_call v_call cdr3_aa cdr3_nt
few TRBD1 TRBJ1-1 TRBV12-3/TRBV12-4 CASSYRGTNTEAFF TGTGCCAGCAGTTACAGGGGGACGAACACTGAAGCTTTCTTT
. TRBD1 TRBJ1-2 TRBV20-1 CSARGQGAVGYTF TGCAGTGCTAGAGGACAGGGGGCCGTCGGCTACACCTTC
. . TRBJ2-5 TRBV7-9 CASSFSGLRYQETQYF TGTGCCAGCAGCTTTAGCGGATTACGGTACCAAGAGACCCAGTACTTC
. . TRBJ2-5 TRBV20-1 CSATGGGETQYF TGCAGTGCTACCGGAGGGGGGGAGACCCAGTACTTC
few . TRBJ2-1 TRBV24-1 CATSGSGVKQFF TGTGCCACCAGTGGTTCGGGGGTAAAGCAGTTCTTC
. TRBD2 TRBJ2-3 TRBV12-3/TRBV12-4 CASSLTSDTDTQYF TGTGCCAGCAGTTTGACTAGCGACACAGATACGCAGTATTTT
. . TRBJ1-2 TRBV4-3 CASSQDHRDRYTF TGCGCCAGCAGCCAAGATCACAGGGACCGCTACACCTTC
. . TRBJ1-5 TRBV14 CASSQTLDQPQHF TGTGCCAGCAGCCAGACGCTCGATCAGCCCCAGCATTTT
. TRBD2 TRBJ2-1 TRBV5-1 CASASGRYEQFF TGCGCCAGCGCTAGCGGGAGGTATGAGCAGTTCTTC
. . TRBJ2-1 TRBV6-5 CASSYRDNYNEQFF TGTGCCAGCAGTTACAGGGACAACTACAATGAGCAGTTCTTC
. . TRBJ1-1 TRBV7-3 CASSFGRENTEAFF TGTGCCAGCAGCTTTGGCAGGGAGAACACTGAAGCTTTCTTT
. . TRBJ2-7 TRBV7-9 CASSPLHEQYF TGTGCCAGCAGCCCCTTGCACGAGCAGTACTTC
few TRBD1 TRBJ1-4 TRBV2 CASSGRTGQEKLFF TGTGCCAGCAGTGGTCGGACAGGGCAGGAAAAACTGTTTTTT
. . TRBJ2-1 TRBV6-6 CASSYPYGGDNEQFF TGTGCCAGCAGTTACCCCTACGGGGGAGACAATGAGCAGTTCTTC
. . TRBJ1-6 TRBV15 CATSREDNSPLHF TGTGCCACCAGCCGAGAAGATAATTCACCCCTCCACTTT
. . TRBJ1-5 TRBV12-3/TRBV12-4 CASSWTVSNQPQHF TGTGCCAGCAGCTGGACGGTAAGCAATCAGCCCCAGCATTTT
few TRBD2 TRBJ2-3 TRBV4-3 CASSPGLAYSDTQYF TGCGCCAGCAGCCCCGGACTAGCGTACTCAGATACGCAGTATTTT
few . TRBJ1-4 TRBV6-5 CASSYRDIGEKLFF TGTGCCAGCAGTTATCGGGATATCGGTGAAAAACTGTTTTTT
. TRBD1 TRBJ2-1 TRBV4-3 CASSQDLWDRSFF TGCGCCAGCAGCCAAGATCTTTGGGACAGGTCGTTCTTC
. TRBD1 TRBJ1-5 TRBV12-3/TRBV12-4 CASSPRQGHNQPQHF TGTGCCAGCAGTCCTCGACAGGGCCACAATCAGCCCCAGCATTTT
. TRBD2 TRBJ2-2 TRBV12-3/TRBV12-4 CASRKRAGGGTGELFF TGTGCCAGCAGGAAGCGGGCGGGAGGAGGTACCGGGGAGCTGTTTTTT
. . TRBJ1-5 TRBV3-1 CASSQELRQPQHF TGTGCCAGCAGCCAAGAACTGAGGCAGCCCCAGCATTTT
many TRBD1 TRBJ1-2 TRBV7-9 CASSLLQGANGYTF TGTGCCAGCAGCTTATTACAGGGGGCAAATGGCTACACCTTC
. TRBD1 TRBJ1-2 TRBV5-1 CASSRTGGNYGYTF TGCGCCAGCAGCCGGACAGGGGGTAACTATGGCTACACCTTC
. TRBD1 TRBJ1-2 TRBV20-1 CSATTTGHGYTF TGCAGTGCCACTACGACAGGGCACGGCTACACCTTC
. . TRBJ2-3 TRBV4-3 CASSQRTQLSTGTQYF TGCGCCAGCAGCCAAAGGACCCAGCTCAGCACAGGTACGCAGTATTTT